These T cell receptor beta chains were read from a single sample in a study of shared clonotypes between healthy human individuals. Generated by immunoSEQ multiplex PCR, the TCRdb table keeps only in-frame clones and is missing some. The sample includes millions of clones, roughly 94% of them seen just once. Sequencing was performed on naive CD8+ T cells sorted from blood. The receptors were sampled from a man younger than 30 in good health. Each CDR3 is given with its conserved first and last residue. Each record gives: V gene, J gene, D gene, clone size, CDR3 protein, CDR3 DNA. A D gene is named only where the DNA matches it firmly. Not all rows give a size; the values are once, few, many and, for expanded clones, a class.

>TRBV4-3|TRBJ2-7|-|-
CASSQDIVQYEQYF
TGCGCCAGCAGCCAAGATATAGTACAGTACGAGCAGTACTTC
>TRBV5-4|TRBJ1-1|TRBD1|-
CASSLDTGGHDTEAFF
TGTGCCAGCAGCTTGGATACAGGGGGCCACGACACTGAAGCTTTCTTT
>TRBV6-6|TRBJ2-2|-|-
CASSYPETGELFF
TGTGCCAGCAGTTACCCGGAAACCGGGGAGCTGTTTTTT
>TRBV4-3|TRBJ1-1|TRBD1|-
CASSQTAGGTEAFF
TGCGCCAGCAGCCAGACCGCAGGGGGCACTGAAGCTTTCTTT
>TRBV13|TRBJ1-2|-|-
CASTHRGAAGVGFGYTF
TGTGCCAGCACCCATCGCGGGGCGGCAGGGGTTGGGTTTGGCTACACCTTC
>TRBV7-2|TRBJ2-1|TRBD2|-
CASSPAGNIYNEQFF
TGTGCCAGCAGCCCAGCGGGGAACATCTACAATGAGCAGTTCTTC
>TRBV4-2|TRBJ2-1|TRBD2|-
CASSPGLALYEQFF
TGTGCCAGCAGTCCGGGACTAGCCTTGTATGAGCAGTTCTTC
>TRBV9|TRBJ2-7|TRBD1|-
CASSPGQAAEQYF
TGTGCCAGCAGCCCCGGACAGGCGGCCGAGCAGTACTTC
>TRBV2|TRBJ1-1|-|-
CASITGRPEAFF
TGTGCCAGCATCACAGGGAGACCTGAAGCTTTCTTT
>TRBV5-1|TRBJ1-1|-|once
CASSDSWWTEAFF
TGCGCCAGCAGCGATTCTTGGTGGACTGAAGCTTTCTTT
>TRBV28|TRBJ1-4|TRBD1|-
CASSLTGTNEKLFF
TGTGCCAGCAGTTTGACAGGGACTAATGAAAAACTGTTTTTT
>TRBV5-6|TRBJ2-5|TRBD2|-
CASSSGLARETQYF
TGTGCCAGCAGCTCCGGACTAGCTAGGGAGACCCAGTACTTC
>TRBV6-5|TRBJ2-7|TRBD1|-
CAGGQVYEQYF
TGTGCCGGTGGACAGGTCTACGAGCAGTACTTC
>TRBV7-2|TRBJ2-1|-|-
CASSLVSGSEQFF
TGTGCCAGCAGCTTAGTATCAGGCAGTGAGCAGTTCTTC
>TRBV4-1|TRBJ1-2|-|-
CASSQEPGLDYGYTF
TGCGCCAGCAGCCAAGAACCGGGTTTGGACTATGGCTACACCTTC
>TRBV11-1|TRBJ2-5|-|-
CASSSPGDQETQYF
TGTGCCAGCAGCTCCCCGGGAGACCAAGAGACCCAGTACTTC
>TRBV7-9|TRBJ2-7|TRBD1|-
CASSFLPGQGFAYEQYF
TGTGCCAGCAGCTTTCTCCCCGGACAGGGGTTCGCCTACGAGCAGTACTTC
>TRBV25-1|TRBJ2-5|-|once
CASSEEEDRTQYF
TGTGCCAGCAGTGAAGAGGAAGACCGGACCCAGTACTTC